Below are 3 T cell receptor beta chains sequenced from a single sample in a study of response to subunit inactivated influenza vaccine. TCRdb reanalysed the RT-PCR reads using MiXCR and keeps one entry per CDR3 protein. The sample yields about 190,000 distinct CDR3 sequences, 14% seen once. The specimen comprised CD8+ T cells sorted from PBMCs, sampled less than 6 days after vaccination. Receptor source: a man aged 45-65 years who received an inactivated influenza vaccine.

The sample holds a few counts of this clonotype. The chain employs TRBV4-2 and TRBJ2-7, with D hard to call. V lost 0 bases to trimming and J lost 3 bases, with 6 bases between them. Germline values: CDR1 LGHNA, CDR2 YNFKEQ. This CDR3 region has 13 residues. Here the CDR3 reads CASSQDLHYEQYF. The CDR3 coding sequence is TGTGCCAGCAGCCAAGATTTGCACTACGAGCAGTACTTC.

The CDR3 here is CASSSQMTSGSGGANVLTF. In nucleotides, the CDR3 is TGTGCCAGCAGCTCCCAAATGACTAGCGGGAGTGGTGGGGCCAACGTCCTGACTTTC. The chain combines TRBV11-2 with TRBJ2-6; 12 bases are shared with TRBD2. Germline values: CDR1 SGHAT, CDR2 FQNNGV. The V gene end was trimmed by 4 bases and the J gene end by 3 bases; junction bases not matched to a gene: 10. This CDR3 is built from 19 residues.

The V gene is TRBV4-3, the J gene TRBJ1-3, with no clear D. The CDR3 has 15 amino acids. Deletions cut 4 bases from V and 3 bases from J, with 13 bases between. The germline V gene encodes CDR1 LGHNA and CDR2 YSLEER. CDR3 residues: CASSPPEGYGNTIYF. CDR3 bases: TGCGCCAGCAGCCCCCCGGAGGGTTATGGAAACACCATATATTTT.